Given below is one TCR beta chain in context. The data were obtained in a study of blood T cell repertoires in COVID-19. For the study at large: Specimens from acute and convalescent COVID-19 originated in the United States, Italy and Spain. Nucleic acid was either cDNA or gDNA, and it came from T cells, B-cell-depleted T cells, or PBMCs.

Original methodology: Reference gene primer amplification yielded estimated nucleated cell counts. TCRdb's table, derived via immunoSEQ multiplex PCR, lists solely in-frame clones and lacks some. V and J calls plus clone size are reproduced from that table; the DNA served to infer D and trimming. The table includes approximately 180,000 clones, more than 75% detected once. In germline, CDR1 is SGDLS, CDR2 YYNGEE. CDR3 length equals 16 residues. The junction had 15 bases not matched to a gene; V was cut back by 4 bases and J by 6 bases. Seattle's enrolled individuals joined amid active infection and were then monitored longitudinally.

Sequenced input: peripheral blood. The sequence derives from a person aged 70 to 80 with COVID-19, enrolled during active disease. V and J are TRBV9 and TRBJ1-2; 7 bases line up with TRBD1. CDR3 amino acids: CASSSRTGTGSHGYTF. The CDR3 bases are TGTGCCAGCAGCTCTCGGACAGGAACAGGGTCCCATGGCTACACCTTC. The full variable domain, its missing parts supplied by reference TRBV9 and TRBJ1-2, is DSGVTQTPKHLITATGQRVTLRCSPRSGDLSVYWYQQSLDQGLQFLIQYYNGEERAKGNILERFSAQQFPDLHSELNLSSLELGDSALYFCASSSRTGTGSHGYTFGSGTRLTVV.